Shown below are 11 T cell receptor beta chains from a single sample sequenced in a study of blood T cell repertoires in COVID-19 (dated by TCRdb to about 2020). Libraries were built with the immunoSEQ multiplex PCR assay. TCRdb obtained this table from immuneACCESS and retained in-frame rearrangements with V and J assigned. These tables miss some clones; where compared with another copy, unresolved V genes account for less than half of the shortfall, and the remainder is unexplained. For this sample the table gives about 370,000 clones, of which roughly nine tenths were detected only once. The leading ten clones occupy less than 3.5% of the sample. Sequencing input: peripheral blood. The receptor set was obtained from a woman younger than 45 with COVID-19, enrolled during active disease.

V and J are TRBV6-1 and TRBJ1-5; tentative D call: TRBD1 (5 bases). The V gene's germline CDR1 is MNHNS and CDR2 SASEGT. This CDR3 contains 18 residues. Between the trimmed V and J ends, which lost 3 bases and 8 bases, there was a span of 26 bases. The CDR3 spells CASSDPTVTHYQSEPQHF. The CDR3 nucleotides are TGTGCCAGCAGTGATCCGACAGTGACACACTATCAATCAGAGCCCCAGCATTTT.

The genes are TRBV12-3 or TRBV12-4 and TRBJ1-1; D call uncertain. The CDR3 runs 11 residues. Trimming pared 2 bases from V and 8 bases from J, leaving 6 bases between. CDR3 DNA: TGTGCCAGCAGTTTATTCAGGGAAGCTTTCTTT. This gives the protein CASSLFREAFF.

This chain links TRBV10-3 with TRBJ2-2; 7 bases are a match to TRBD2. The CDR3 spans 15 residues. After removal of 5 bases from V and 3 bases from J, the junction contained 6 bases not matched to a gene. The germline V gene encodes CDR1 ENHRY and CDR2 SYGVKD. DNA for the CDR3: TGTGCCATCAGTCCCGAAGCGGGGCACACCGGGGAGCTGTTTTTT. Translating gives CAISPEAGHTGELFF.

J is TRBJ2-3 and V is TRBV11-2, with TRBD2 matching over 7 bases. With V trimmed by 5 bases and J by 6 bases, 17 bases remained unmatched. The CDR3 loop spans 17 amino acids. Germline lookup yields CDR1 SGHAT and CDR2 FQNNGV. CDR3: CASSHRLADRLLDTQYF. For the CDR3, the DNA is TGTGCCAGCAGCCACCGACTAGCTGATCGGCTGTTGGATACGCAGTATTTT. The full variable domain, in which reference TRBV11-2 and TRBJ2-3 provide the parts outside the CDR3, is EAGVAQSPRYKIIEKRQSVAFWCNPISGHATLYWYQQILGQGPKLLIQFQNNGVVDDSQLPKDRFSAERLKGVDSTLKIQPAKLEDSAVYLCASSHRLADRLLDTQYFGPGTRLTVL.

This clone was counted only a few times. The rearrangement links TRBV7-9 to TRBJ1-1, with D hard to call. Germline V CDR1 and CDR2: SEHNR, FQNEAQ (reference sequence). This CDR3 has 15 amino acids. V was pared by 3 bases and J by 0 bases, with 11 bases between. CDR3 bases: TGTGCCAGCAGCTTCCCAGCGGGCATGAACACTGAAGCTTTCTTT. Its protein product is CASSFPAGMNTEAFF.

This clone was detected once. The chain links TRBV4-3 to TRBJ2-1; 15 nucleotides align to TRBD2. CDR3 length equals 15 residues. V shed 5 bases and J 12 bases; nucleotides not matched to a gene: 8. The V gene's germline CDR1 is LGHNA and CDR2 YSLEER. The CDR3 loop reads CASSSRTSGGVTQFF. The CDR3 nucleotides are TGCGCCAGCAGCTCCCGGACTAGCGGGGGGGTCACGCAGTTCTTC.

The genes are TRBV3-1 (or the pseudogene TRBV3-2) and TRBJ1-4; D call uncertain. The germline V and J ends were trimmed by 0 bases and 8 bases, with 13 bases remaining between them. The V gene's germline CDR1 is LGHDT and CDR2 YNNKEL (reference sequence). The CDR3 contains 15 residues. CDR3 in DNA: TGTGCCAGCAGCCAAGAAGCGGGCCTCGCGGAAAAACTGTTTTTT. Its protein product is CASSQEAGLAEKLFF.

This rearrangement joins TRBV11-3 to TRBJ2-6, with D hard to call. V lost 0 bases and J 0 bases, leaving 12 bases between the germline ends. Germline CDR1 is SGHNT and CDR2 is YENEEA. CDR3 length: 18 amino acids. In nucleotides, the CDR3 is TGTGCCAGCAGCTTAGACCCGGGTCCCTTCTCTGGGGCCAACGTCCTGACTTTC. Protein sequence: CASSLDPGPFSGANVLTF. The complete variable domain, with remaining parts taken from reference TRBV11-3 and TRBJ2-6, reads EAGVVQSPRYKIIEKKQPVAFWCNPISGHNTLYWYLQNLGQGPELLIRYENEEAVDDSQLPKDRFSAERLKGVDSTLKIQPAELGDSAVYLCASSLDPGPFSGANVLTFGAGSRLTVL.

The genes are TRBV6-6 and TRBJ2-7, with D possibly being TRBD1 (6 bases). Trimming took off 5 bases at V and 7 bases at J, with 27 bases between the two ends. The CDR3 consists of 17 residues. Germline CDR1 reads MNHNY; CDR2 reads SVGAGI (reference sequence). The CDR3 region is CASSPPSNREGSGEQYF. The CDR3 bases are TGTGCCAGCAGTCCCCCCTCTAACAGGGAAGGGTCCGGGGAGCAGTACTTC.

The rearrangement uses TRBV5-6 and TRBJ2-1, with TRBD2 as a possible D gene (6 bases). The CDR3 covers 17 residues. CDR1 and CDR2 (germline): SGHDT, YYEEEE. V gave up 2 bases and J gave up 2 bases, with 17 bases separating them. The CDR3 nucleotides read TGTGCCAGCAGCTTTGCACCGGGCGGGGTCCCCTACAATGAGCAGTTCTTC. It specifies CASSFAPGGVPYNEQFF.

This chain joins TRBV3-1 (or the pseudogene TRBV3-2) and TRBJ1-1, with a tentative D call TRBD1 (6 bases). Trimming pared 4 bases from V and 5 bases from J, leaving 20 bases between. Looked up from germline, CDR1 is LGHDT and CDR2 is YNNKEL (reference sequence). The CDR3 extends over 16 amino acids. Written as DNA, the CDR3 is TGTGCCAGCAGCCGAAGATGGGGAGGGGGGGAAACTGAAGCTTTCTTT. This codes for CASSRRWGGGETEAFF.